Detailed here is one T cell receptor (beta chain). The antigen remains undetermined. From the RT-PCR reads, TCRdb called clonotypes with MiXCR, one entry per CDR3 protein. The sample contains approximately 520,000 distinct CDR3 sequences, roughly 27% of which appear only once. The data derive from a study of response to subunit inactivated influenza vaccine. Study-wide points: The authors offered the suggestion that each seasonal influenza vaccination recruits few new T cells.

This CDR3 contains 14 residues. V lost 0 bases to trimming and J lost 4 bases; unmatched junction nucleotides: 2. The germline V gene encodes CDR1 MGHRA and CDR2 YSYEKL. The V and J genes are TRBV4-1 and TRBJ1-2; 7 bases align to TRBD1. This sequence originates from a man in his fifties or sixties who received an inactivated influenza vaccine. Sequenced here: CD4+ T cells sorted from PBMCs, sampled 4 to 6 days after vaccination. The CDR3 region has the DNA TGCGCCAGCAGCCAAGAGAGGGGGCCCTATGGCTACACCTTC. It translates to CASSQERGPYGYTF.